This T cell receptor beta chain was identified during a study of identical twins. TCRdb recomputed calls from the 5' RACE reads with MiXCR, one row per CDR3 protein. This table holds roughly 250,000 distinct CDR3 sequences, around an eighth found once. With 5 bases clipped from V and 1 base from J, the junction kept 5 bases outside the gene matches. Germline values: CDR1 SGHKS, CDR2 YYEKEE (reference sequence). CDR3 length equals 16 residues. This clonotype was picked up a small number of times. The sequence was collected from a woman younger than 35 in good health. The chain combines TRBV5-5 with TRBJ2-2, with 10 bases that match TRBD2. The sequenced material came from memory (CD45RO+) T cells sorted from blood. CDR3 sequence: CASSTAGGMNTGELFF. The CDR3 region has the DNA TGTGCCAGCAGTACAGCGGGGGGGATGAACACCGGGGAGCTGTTTTTT.